The entry that follows covers one T cell receptor (beta chain) sequence. As yet, its antigen is unknown. This sample is drawn from a study of shared clonotypes between healthy human individuals. Study information: A couple of female and a few male donors aged 18 to 49 were enrolled. Study-level findings and limits: Memory subsets generally showed smaller estimated richness than naive subsets did.

V trimming: 6 bases; J trimming: 12 bases; junction bases outside the gene matches: 7. This CDR3 has 11 amino acids. Germline CDR1 is SQVTM and CDR2 is ANQGSEA. Per the study methods: Quality scores were absent from the junction-only immunoSEQ sequences, so filtering differed. Measured with immunoSEQ multiplex PCR; TCRdb has only the in-frame clones, and not every one. V, J and clone size are taken as reported in that table, and D and trimming were inferred from the DNA itself. The table has about 2.3 million clones, 93% seen once. Everyone who donated was a Caucasian adult who lived in Nashville, Tennessee.

What was sequenced was naive CD4+ T cells from PBMCs. Specified subset: CD45RA+ positively selected. This TCR was recovered from a man between 18 and 35 years old in good health. Some clones in this sample may be carry-over from other donors' samples. V and J are TRBV29-1 and TRBJ2-1; 8 positions agree with TRBD2. The CDR3 DNA reads as TGCAGCGTGGAGGAGCGGGGGCGGCAGTTCTTC. Translating it yields CSVEERGRQFF.